Listed here are 18 T cell receptor beta chains from one sample, sequenced in a study of regulatory and conventional T cells in RAG deficiency. Using immunoSEQ multiplex PCR, the repertoire was profiled, and TCRdb retains in-frame clones only, with some absent. The sample records tens of thousands of clones, around 89% being singletons. These data also formed part of another study, on regulatory T cells. According to that study: The primer mix had 52 TRBV and 13 TRBJ primers.

The sequencing input was CD8+ T cells sorted from blood. These receptors were collected from a human donor in good health.

This rearrangement joins TRBV11-3 to TRBJ2-7; weak D call: TRBD1 (6 bases). CDR3 size: 14 residues. The V end lost 5 bases, the J end lost 0 bases, and 11 bases lay between the germline ends. Germline CDR1 reads SGHNT; CDR2 reads YENEEA. CDR3 protein: CASSPGQHSYEQYF. The CDR3 nucleotides are TGTGCCAGCAGCCCCGGACAGCACTCCTACGAGCAGTACTTC.

This chain uses TRBV18 with TRBJ2-7; 10 positions match TRBD1. CDR1 and CDR2 from the germline V gene are KGHSH and LQKENI. J was trimmed by 4 bases and V by 2 bases; bases with no gene match: 8. The CDR3 length is 16 residues. The CDR3 sequence is CASSPTPGQGKYEQYF. CDR3 bases: TGTGCCAGCTCACCAACACCGGGACAGGGGAAATACGAGCAGTACTTC.

V is TRBV9 and J is TRBJ1-5, with D maybe TRBD1 (6 bases). CDR3 size: 14 residues. Germline CDR1 is SGDLS and CDR2 is YYNGEE. Trimming removed 3 bases at V and 5 bases at J, with 12 bases between. The DNA for the CDR3 is TGTGCCAGCAGCGGGGGGGCGCGGGATCAGCCCCAGCATTTT. Translating gives CASSGGARDQPQHF.

This clone was counted a single time. V gene TRBV29-1 combines with J gene TRBJ2-1; D not certain. The V gene's germline CDR1 is SQVTM and CDR2 ANQGSEA. The CDR3 sequence is 13 residues long. V dropped 3 bases and J dropped 3 bases, with 9 bases sitting between them. CDR3 sequence (DNA): TGCAGCGTTGATTTAAGTAACTACAATGAGCAGTTCTTC. It codes for CSVDLSNYNEQFF.

This chain links TRBV6-5 with TRBJ1-1, with 10 bases that match TRBD1. Germline CDR1 reads MNHEY; CDR2 reads SVGAGI. V shed 2 bases and J 5 bases; nucleotides not matched to a gene: 8. The CDR3 sequence is 16 residues long. CDR3 nucleotide sequence: TGTGCCAGCAGTTACCTACGGACAGGGGGTATTACTGAAGCTTTCTTT. Translation gives CASSYLRTGGITEAFF.

The chain recombines TRBV9 with TRBJ2-1, with a tentative D call TRBD2 (6 bases). CDR1 SGDLS and CDR2 YYNGEE come from the germline V gene. CDR3 size: 14 residues. V was cut by 5 bases and J by 7 bases, with 16 bases left in between. The CDR3 loop reads CASSVGGTANEQFF. DNA for the CDR3: TGTGCCAGCAGTGTCGGCGGGACGGCGAATGAGCAGTTCTTC.

The CDR3 sequence is CASSSTSGTYEQYF. CDR3 nucleotides: TGTGCCAGCAGCTCGACTAGCGGAACCTACGAGCAGTACTTC. This chain links TRBV7-2 with TRBJ2-7; 9 positions match TRBD2. The ends lost 4 bases at V and 2 bases at J; junction bases unmatched: 3. Germline V gene lookup returns CDR1 SGHTA and CDR2 FQGNSA. CDR3 length: 14 amino acids.

The chain couples TRBV5-4 to TRBJ1-6; 7 bases are shared with TRBD1. Trimming cost V 3 bases and J 5 bases; bases outside gene matches: 5. CDR1 and CDR2 (germline): SGHNT, YYREEE (reference sequence). The CDR3 is made up of 15 amino acids. CDR3 sequence reads: CASSSQGVDNSPLHF. Written as DNA, the CDR3 is TGTGCCAGCAGCTCCCAGGGGGTAGATAATTCACCCCTCCACTTT.

This rearrangement joins TRBV7-9 to TRBJ2-7, with 11 positions matching TRBD2. This CDR3 is built from 15 residues. CDR1 and CDR2 (germline): SEHNR, FQNEAQ (reference sequence). V trimming: 0 bases; J trimming: 4 bases; junction bases outside the gene matches: 2. The CDR3 is CASSLAGTSGYEQYF. In DNA form, the CDR3 reads TGTGCCAGCAGCTTAGCGGGGACTAGCGGTTACGAGCAGTACTTC.

The CDR3: CASSLAGEKLFF. The DNA of the CDR3 is TGTGCCAGCAGCTTGGCGGGTGAAAAACTGTTTTTT. V and J are TRBV5-4 and TRBJ1-4; D remains ambiguous. The CDR3 spans 12 residues. From germline, CDR1 is SGHNT and CDR2 YYREEE (reference sequence). V was shortened by 0 bases and J by 7 bases, with 4 bases between the two germline ends.

The CDR3 DNA sequence: TGTGCCAGTAGTATGGGACTAGCGGGATCTAAACTGGAGACCCAGTACTTC. This sequence encodes CASSMGLAGSKLETQYF. The chain links TRBV19 to TRBJ2-5, with 13 bases lining up with TRBD2. CDR3 length: 17 residues. Germline V gene sequence: CDR1 LNHDA, CDR2 SQIVND (reference sequence). Trimming cost V 3 bases and J 5 bases; bases outside gene matches: 9.

CDR3 sequence reads: CASSAPRGGGTSYEQYF. The DNA of the CDR3 is TGTGCCAGTAGTGCCCCCCGGGGCGGGGGGACCTCCTACGAGCAGTACTTC. The rearrangement links TRBV19 to TRBJ2-7, with TRBD2 matching 8 bases. J gave up 0 bases and V 5 bases, and 12 bases lay outside the gene matches. The germline CDR1 and CDR2 sequences are LNHDA and SQIVND (reference sequence). The CDR3 length is 17 residues.

The chain combines TRBV19 with TRBJ2-1; a weak D match, TRBD2 (7 bases). Germline V lookup: CDR1 LNHDA, CDR2 SQIVND (reference sequence). The CDR3 is 14 residues long. V lost 3 bases and J 6 bases, leaving 12 bases between the germline ends. CDR3 DNA sequence: TGTGCCAGTAGTATGGGGGCGGGGGTCAATGAGCAGTTCTTC. The encoded protein is CASSMGAGVNEQFF.

The chain links TRBV6-1 to TRBJ1-3; D might be TRBD1 (5 bases). Germline-derived CDR1 and CDR2 are MNHNS and SASEGT. The CDR3 extends over 12 amino acids. V dropped 8 bases and J dropped 3 bases, with 8 bases sitting between them. The CDR3, as DNA: TGTGCCAGCGGGCAGGGTGGAAACACCATATATTTT. Protein product: CASGQGGNTIYF.

This clone was seen more than once but under ten times. This sequence joins TRBV27 and TRBJ1-6; D remains unclear. The V and J ends lost 7 bases and 5 bases respectively, with 15 bases between them. The CDR3 is 15 residues long. Germline CDR1 reads MNHEY; CDR2 reads SMNVEV (reference sequence). The CDR3 DNA follows: TGTGCCAGCAAGGTTGCACAGACCCATAATTCACCCCTCCACTTT. Its translation: CASKVAQTHNSPLHF.

This clone has a single count. This chain joins TRBV29-1 and TRBJ2-1; D possibly corresponds to TRBD2 (5 bases). With 0 bases removed from V and 9 bases from J, the gap between germline ends came to 18 bases. Germline CDR1 and CDR2: SQVTM and ANQGSEA. This CDR3 has 15 amino acids. The CDR3 spells CSVEDRAPLVTEQFF. The CDR3 DNA sequence: TGCAGCGTTGAAGATCGGGCGCCACTAGTCACTGAGCAGTTCTTC.

The chain couples TRBV2 to TRBJ2-5, with TRBD1 as a possible D gene (6 bases). The J call may not be correct, given that the DNA end is closer to TRBJ2-7. From germline, CDR1 is SNHLY and CDR2 FYNNEI. CDR3 size: 13 residues. CDR3 residues: CASALKGAYEQYF. In nucleotides, the CDR3 is TGTGCCAGCGCCCTTAAGGGGGCCTACGAGCAGTACTTC.

This sequence joins TRBV5-4 and TRBJ2-2; D is undetermined. V lost 4 bases to trimming and J lost 0 bases, with 16 bases between them. The germline V gene encodes CDR1 SGHNT and CDR2 YYREEE (reference sequence). The CDR3 extends over 17 amino acids. The CDR3 DNA is TGTGCCAGCAGCCCCGACTGGCGGAACACGAACACCGGGGAGCTGTTTTTT. Residues: CASSPDWRNTNTGELFF.